These T cell receptor beta chains were read from a single sample in a study of post-analysis software for immune sequencing data. TCRdb processed the PCR reads anew with MiXCR; each CDR3 protein has one entry. This sample has hundreds of thousands of distinct CDR3 sequences, with roughly three fifths found just once. The sample taken for sequencing was blood. The receptors were sampled from a girl aged 2 to 9 with multiple sclerosis. Both conserved end residues are part of each CDR3. Each record gives: clone size, J gene, V gene, D gene, CDR3 DNA, CDR3 protein. D genes are given only for firm matches. A row's size may be missing; if present it is once, few, many or a size class.

clone size: NA; J gene: TRBJ1-2; V gene: TRBV12-3/TRBV12-4; D gene: TRBD1; CDR3 DNA: TGTGCCAGCAGTTTAGAAGGGGGCGCTAACTATGGCTACACCTTC; CDR3 protein: CASSLEGGANYGYTF
clone size: NA; J gene: TRBJ2-1; V gene: TRBV18; D gene: NA; CDR3 DNA: TGTGCCAGCTCACCACTCCATAGCGAGGGATACAATGAGCAGTTCTTC; CDR3 protein: CASSPLHSEGYNEQFF
clone size: few; J gene: TRBJ2-7; V gene: TRBV6-6; D gene: NA; CDR3 DNA: TGTGCCAGCAGTAGGGACCACTACGAGCAGTACTTC; CDR3 protein: CASSRDHYEQYF
clone size: few; J gene: TRBJ1-1; V gene: TRBV4-3; D gene: NA; CDR3 DNA: TGCGCCAGCAGTTTACAGGGACCCACTGAAGCTTTCTTT; CDR3 protein: CASSLQGPTEAFF
clone size: few; J gene: TRBJ1-2; V gene: TRBV4-1; D gene: NA; CDR3 DNA: TGCGCCAGCAGCCAAGTAGGCGGTCGCAGGGATGGCTACACCTTC; CDR3 protein: CASSQVGGRRDGYTF
clone size: NA; J gene: TRBJ2-3; V gene: TRBV11-2; D gene: NA; CDR3 DNA: TGTGCCGGCAGCTTAGTTGGGACGAAACGAAGCACAGATACGCAGTATTTT; CDR3 protein: CAGSLVGTKRSTDTQYF
clone size: NA; J gene: TRBJ2-5; V gene: TRBV20-1; D gene: TRBD2; CDR3 DNA: TGCAGTGCGCCGTCTAGCGGGGGGGCTGGGGAGACCCAGTACTTC; CDR3 protein: CSAPSSGGAGETQYF
clone size: NA; J gene: TRBJ2-6; V gene: TRBV29-1; D gene: TRBD1; CDR3 DNA: TGCAGCGTTTATGCCGAGGGGGCGAATGGGGCCAACGTCCTGACTTTC; CDR3 protein: CSVYAEGANGANVLTF
clone size: NA; J gene: TRBJ2-3; V gene: TRBV20-1; D gene: NA; CDR3 DNA: TGCAGTGCTTGGGGAGCGCTGTCCGCCCCCAGCACAGATACGCAGTATTTT; CDR3 protein: CSAWGALSAPSTDTQYF
clone size: NA; J gene: TRBJ1-2; V gene: TRBV10-3; D gene: TRBD1; CDR3 DNA: TGTGCCATCAGTTTCGGACAGGGGGGATATGGCTACACCTTC; CDR3 protein: CAISFGQGGYGYTF
clone size: few; J gene: TRBJ2-1; V gene: TRBV12-3/TRBV12-4; D gene: NA; CDR3 DNA: TGTGCCAGCAGTTTAGCAGGGGATAAGAGATACAATGAGCAGTTCTTC; CDR3 protein: CASSLAGDKRYNEQFF
clone size: NA; J gene: TRBJ2-3; V gene: TRBV12-5; D gene: NA; CDR3 DNA: TGTGCTAGTGGTTTGGTGAACAGGGGAGGCGCAGATACGCAGTATTTT; CDR3 protein: CASGLVNRGGADTQYF
clone size: NA; J gene: TRBJ2-1; V gene: TRBV6-6; D gene: NA; CDR3 DNA: TGTGCCAGTTATGGGCCCGCCGGAGAGCAGTTCTTC; CDR3 protein: CASYGPAGEQFF
clone size: NA; J gene: TRBJ1-4; V gene: TRBV5-5; D gene: NA; CDR3 DNA: TGTGCCAGCAGCTTGGCTAGGACTGAGGGGGAAAAACTGTTTTTT; CDR3 protein: CASSLARTEGEKLFF
clone size: NA; J gene: TRBJ2-1; V gene: TRBV20-1; D gene: NA; CDR3 DNA: TGCAGTGCTAGGGGCCCTGGCGGGGGCTTTCTGGGCAATGAGCAGTTCTTC; CDR3 protein: CSARGPGGGFLGNEQFF
clone size: NA; J gene: TRBJ1-2; V gene: TRBV6-6; D gene: TRBD1; CDR3 DNA: TGTGCCAGCAGTTACGCCCGGACAGGGGGCGAATTCCATGGCTACACCTTC; CDR3 protein: CASSYARTGGEFHGYTF
clone size: NA; J gene: TRBJ2-7; V gene: TRBV21-1; D gene: NA; CDR3 DNA: TGTGCCAGCAGTGAGTACAGGGGCCCTACCTACGAGCAGTACTTC; CDR3 protein: CASSEYRGPTYEQYF
clone size: few; J gene: TRBJ2-5; V gene: TRBV6-2/TRBV6-3; D gene: NA; CDR3 DNA: TGTGCCAGCAGTTACCCTCGAGGGCGGGGACTTCAAGAGACCCAGTACTTC; CDR3 protein: CASSYPRGRGLQETQYF
clone size: NA; J gene: TRBJ2-3; V gene: TRBV2; D gene: NA; CDR3 DNA: TGTGCCAGCAGTTCAGACCGGGCCGTGGGTGATGCGCAGTATTTT; CDR3 protein: CASSSDRAVGDAQYF
clone size: NA; J gene: TRBJ2-1; V gene: TRBV27; D gene: NA; CDR3 DNA: TGTGCCAGCAGTCCTGACAGGTTGCTGGAGCAGTTCTTC; CDR3 protein: CASSPDRLLEQFF
clone size: NA; J gene: TRBJ2-3; V gene: TRBV6-5; D gene: TRBD2; CDR3 DNA: TGTGCCAGCAGTTACTCGAGACTAGCGGCAGCCCCCTCTAGCACAGATACGCAGTATTTT; CDR3 protein: CASSYSRLAAAPSSTDTQYF
clone size: NA; J gene: TRBJ2-1; V gene: TRBV30; D gene: NA; CDR3 DNA: TGTGCCTGGAGTGTACAGTTAGCGAACAATGAGCAGTTCTTC; CDR3 protein: CAWSVQLANNEQFF
clone size: NA; J gene: TRBJ1-2; V gene: TRBV6-6; D gene: TRBD1; CDR3 DNA: TGTGCCAGCAGTTACCGGGCAGGGGGCCACTACACCTTC; CDR3 protein: CASSYRAGGHYTF
clone size: NA; J gene: TRBJ2-7; V gene: TRBV20-1; D gene: TRBD2; CDR3 DNA: TGCAGTGCTAGCCCTCCGGGGGGAAGCTCCTACGAGCAGTACTTC; CDR3 protein: CSASPPGGSSYEQYF
clone size: few; J gene: TRBJ1-1; V gene: TRBV29-1; D gene: NA; CDR3 DNA: TGCAGCGCGGAGACGGTGAACACTGAAGCTTTCTTT; CDR3 protein: CSAETVNTEAFF
clone size: NA; J gene: TRBJ2-3; V gene: TRBV7-2; D gene: TRBD1; CDR3 DNA: TGTGTCAGCAGCTTAAGGGGGCAGAGCACAGATACGCAGTATTTT; CDR3 protein: CVSSLRGQSTDTQYF
clone size: NA; J gene: TRBJ2-3; V gene: TRBV5-6; D gene: NA; CDR3 DNA: TGTGCCAGCAGCTTGGGCCAGGGTTACCCCACAGATACGCAGTATTTT; CDR3 protein: CASSLGQGYPTDTQYF
clone size: NA; J gene: TRBJ2-3; V gene: TRBV7-9; D gene: NA; CDR3 DNA: TGTGCCAGCAGCTTAGGTCGAGGCACGCAGTATTTT; CDR3 protein: CASSLGRGTQYF
clone size: few; J gene: TRBJ1-2; V gene: TRBV10-3; D gene: NA; CDR3 DNA: TGTGCCATCAATCGCCGGGACAACCTTGAGGGCTACACCTTC; CDR3 protein: CAINRRDNLEGYTF
clone size: few; J gene: TRBJ1-4; V gene: TRBV12-3/TRBV12-4; D gene: NA; CDR3 DNA: TGTGCCAGCAGTCTGGGGGCTGAGATGTACAGTCGGGGTGAAAAACTGTTTTTT; CDR3 protein: CASSLGAEMYSRGEKLFF
clone size: few; J gene: TRBJ1-1; V gene: TRBV6-5; D gene: NA; CDR3 DNA: TGTGCCAGCAGTTACTATGGCGAAGCTTTCTTT; CDR3 protein: CASSYYGEAFF
clone size: NA; J gene: TRBJ2-7; V gene: TRBV7-8; D gene: NA; CDR3 DNA: TGTGCCAGCAGCTTAGATTCAGGGAAGTCCTACGAGCAGTACTTC; CDR3 protein: CASSLDSGKSYEQYF
clone size: once; J gene: TRBJ2-1; V gene: TRBV24-1; D gene: TRBD1; CDR3 DNA: TGTGCCACCAGTGGGCCGACAGGGGTGGGGGCGTACAATGAGCAGTTCTTC; CDR3 protein: CATSGPTGVGAYNEQFF
clone size: NA; J gene: TRBJ2-7; V gene: TRBV12-3/TRBV12-4; D gene: NA; CDR3 DNA: TGTGCCAGCAGGGGACGGACCTGGGCGTCCTACGAGCAGTACTTC; CDR3 protein: CASRGRTWASYEQYF
clone size: NA; J gene: TRBJ2-1; V gene: TRBV29-1; D gene: NA; CDR3 DNA: TGCAGCGGCAGACAGCCAGGGAATGAGCAGTTCTTC; CDR3 protein: CSGRQPGNEQFF
clone size: NA; J gene: TRBJ1-6; V gene: TRBV12-3/TRBV12-4; D gene: TRBD1; CDR3 DNA: TGTGCCAGCAATAACAGGGGTTCACCCCTCCACTTT; CDR3 protein: CASNNRGSPLHF
clone size: NA; J gene: TRBJ2-5; V gene: TRBV7-9; D gene: TRBD2; CDR3 DNA: TGTGCCAGCAGTGGAGCGGGAGGGGAAGAGACCCAGTACTTC; CDR3 protein: CASSGAGGEETQYF
clone size: NA; J gene: TRBJ2-3; V gene: TRBV5-5; D gene: NA; CDR3 DNA: TGTGCCAGCACAAAGATTACACTCACAGATACGCAGTATTTT; CDR3 protein: CASTKITLTDTQYF
clone size: NA; J gene: TRBJ2-1; V gene: TRBV15; D gene: NA; CDR3 DNA: TGTGCCACCAGCCCAGAGATGGGGGACTACAATGAGCAGTTCTTC; CDR3 protein: CATSPEMGDYNEQFF
clone size: NA; J gene: TRBJ1-2; V gene: TRBV25-1; D gene: TRBD1; CDR3 DNA: TGTGCCAGCAGTGAAAGGAGACAGGGGGATGGCTACACCTTC; CDR3 protein: CASSERRQGDGYTF
clone size: NA; J gene: TRBJ2-7; V gene: TRBV15; D gene: NA; CDR3 DNA: TGTGCCACCAGCACCCCGGGACCCACCTACGAGCAGTACTTC; CDR3 protein: CATSTPGPTYEQYF
clone size: NA; J gene: TRBJ2-4; V gene: TRBV6-6; D gene: NA; CDR3 DNA: TGTGCCAGCAGATCCAAAACAGGGCTGAGCATTCAGTACTTC; CDR3 protein: CASRSKTGLSIQYF
clone size: NA; J gene: TRBJ2-3; V gene: TRBV12-3/TRBV12-4; D gene: TRBD1; CDR3 DNA: TGTGCCAGCAGTTTATGGGGGGGGACAGGGAGAGGAGATACGCAGTATTTT; CDR3 protein: CASSLWGGTGRGDTQYF
clone size: NA; J gene: TRBJ2-4; V gene: TRBV12-3/TRBV12-4; D gene: NA; CDR3 DNA: TGCGCCAGCAGTCAGGGAAAAGGGATTCAGTACTTC; CDR3 protein: CASSQGKGIQYF
clone size: NA; J gene: TRBJ2-7; V gene: TRBV5-1; D gene: NA; CDR3 DNA: TGCGCCAGCAGCTTCGGATCGGCGTCCTACGAGCAGTACTTC; CDR3 protein: CASSFGSASYEQYF
clone size: few; J gene: TRBJ2-3; V gene: TRBV6-5; D gene: TRBD2; CDR3 DNA: TGTGCCAGCAGTTCCCCGCTAGCGGGGGGCACAGATACGCAGTATTTT; CDR3 protein: CASSSPLAGGTDTQYF
clone size: NA; J gene: TRBJ2-3; V gene: TRBV7-2; D gene: NA; CDR3 DNA: TGTGCCAGCAGCTTAGAGGACTCGAGAACGCAGTATTTT; CDR3 protein: CASSLEDSRTQYF
clone size: NA; J gene: TRBJ2-1; V gene: TRBV6-2/TRBV6-3; D gene: TRBD2; CDR3 DNA: TGTGCCAGCAGTACTAGCGGGAGCGGTGAGCAGTTCTTC; CDR3 protein: CASSTSGSGEQFF
clone size: few; J gene: TRBJ2-7; V gene: TRBV5-6; D gene: TRBD2; CDR3 DNA: TGTGCCAGCACCCTAGCGGGTTCCTCCTACGAGCAGTACTTC; CDR3 protein: CASTLAGSSYEQYF
clone size: NA; J gene: TRBJ1-6; V gene: TRBV9; D gene: NA; CDR3 DNA: TGTGCCAGCAGCGTAGACAACCGTAATTCACCCCTCCACTTT; CDR3 protein: CASSVDNRNSPLHF
clone size: NA; J gene: TRBJ1-1; V gene: TRBV6-5; D gene: NA; CDR3 DNA: TGTGCCAGCAGTTCGGGACGTCTAATGAACACTGAAGCTTTCTTT; CDR3 protein: CASSSGRLMNTEAFF
clone size: NA; J gene: TRBJ2-6; V gene: TRBV7-8; D gene: TRBD1; CDR3 DNA: TGTGCCAGCAGCTTAGTGGGAAAGCGGCAGGGGGCGTCTGGGGCCAACGTCCTGACTTTC; CDR3 protein: CASSLVGKRQGASGANVLTF
clone size: NA; J gene: TRBJ1-1; V gene: TRBV5-1; D gene: TRBD1; CDR3 DNA: TGCGCCAGCAGCTCCTCCGACAGGGGGCTGAGAGCTTTCTTT; CDR3 protein: CASSSSDRGLRAFF
clone size: few; J gene: TRBJ1-1; V gene: TRBV7-2; D gene: NA; CDR3 DNA: TGTGCCAGCAGCTTAGGTGGCGGAATGAACACTGAAGCTTTCTTT; CDR3 protein: CASSLGGGMNTEAFF
clone size: NA; J gene: TRBJ1-1; V gene: TRBV5-1; D gene: NA; CDR3 DNA: TGCGCCAGCAGCTTGTATGGGGCGGACACTGAAGCTTTCTTT; CDR3 protein: CASSLYGADTEAFF
clone size: NA; J gene: TRBJ2-3; V gene: TRBV11-2; D gene: TRBD1; CDR3 DNA: TGTGCCAGCAGGTTACAGGGGGATACAGATACGCAGTATTTT; CDR3 protein: CASRLQGDTDTQYF
clone size: once; J gene: TRBJ1-1; V gene: TRBV9; D gene: NA; CDR3 DNA: TGTGCCAGCAGCATACGGGGATTCGGAGCTGAAGCTTTCTTT; CDR3 protein: CASSIRGFGAEAFF
clone size: NA; J gene: TRBJ2-3; V gene: TRBV7-8; D gene: NA; CDR3 DNA: TGTGCCAGCAGCTTAGGGAGGGGAGTGTTGGATACGCAGTATTTT; CDR3 protein: CASSLGRGVLDTQYF
clone size: NA; J gene: TRBJ2-1; V gene: TRBV7-2; D gene: NA; CDR3 DNA: TGTGCCAGCAGTTCTGTCGGGACTCACAATGAGCAGTTCTTC; CDR3 protein: CASSSVGTHNEQFF
clone size: NA; J gene: TRBJ1-6; V gene: TRBV5-1; D gene: NA; CDR3 DNA: TGCGCCAGCAGCCCTTCCGGAGGTTCACCCCTCCACTTT; CDR3 protein: CASSPSGGSPLHF